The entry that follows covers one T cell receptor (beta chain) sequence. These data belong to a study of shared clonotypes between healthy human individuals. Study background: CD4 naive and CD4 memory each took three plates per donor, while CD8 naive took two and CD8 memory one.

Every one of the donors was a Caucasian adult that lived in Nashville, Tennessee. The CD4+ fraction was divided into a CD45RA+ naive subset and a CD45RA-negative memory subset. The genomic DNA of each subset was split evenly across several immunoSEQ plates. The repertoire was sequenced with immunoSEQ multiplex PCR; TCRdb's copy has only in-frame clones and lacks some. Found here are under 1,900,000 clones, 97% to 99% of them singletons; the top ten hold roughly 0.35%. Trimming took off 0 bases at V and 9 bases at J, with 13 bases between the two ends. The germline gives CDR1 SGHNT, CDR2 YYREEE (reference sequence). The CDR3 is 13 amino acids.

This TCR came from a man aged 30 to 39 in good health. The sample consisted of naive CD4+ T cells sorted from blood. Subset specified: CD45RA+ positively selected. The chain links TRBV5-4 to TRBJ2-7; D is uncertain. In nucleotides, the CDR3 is TGTGCCAGCAGCTTGGACATGGAGCCCTCGCAGTACTTC. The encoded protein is CASSLDMEPSQYF.